The 17 T cell receptor beta chains below come from one sample, sequenced in a study of monozygotic twins with inflammatory bowel disease. Each CDR3 protein gets one entry in TCRdb, which reprocessed the 5' RACE reads and gives no DNA. The sample includes 80,000 or so distinct CDR3 sequences. The sample was blood. These receptor sequences come from a human donor with ulcerative colitis or Crohn's disease, or a healthy co-twin of an affected twin (not recorded which).

This chain joins TRBV4-1 and TRBJ2-5; TCRdb selects TRBD2, and the lack of DNA leaves this call unchecked. There are 12 residues in the CDR3. In germline, CDR1 is MGHRA, CDR2 YSYEKL. The CDR3 region is CASSQDGTIQYF.

CDR3 in amino acids: CASSQLAGGLRANTGELFF. The genes are TRBV3-1 and TRBJ2-2; TCRdb returns TRBD2, unconfirmable since there is no DNA. The germline V gene has CDR1 LGHDT and CDR2 YNNKEL (reference sequence). CDR3 size: 19 residues.

V gene TRBV20-1 combines with J gene TRBJ2-7. The germline V gene encodes CDR1 DFQATT and CDR2 SNEGSKA (reference sequence). The CDR3 contains 11 residues. CDR3 sequence reads: CSAAASYEQYF.

The rearrangement uses TRBV20-1 and TRBJ2-3; TCRdb's assignment of TRBD2 cannot be checked, as there is no DNA. From germline, CDR1 is DFQATT and CDR2 SNEGSKA (reference sequence). This CDR3 has 16 residues. The CDR3 here is CSARGSSGGGSNLQYF.

The rearrangement uses TRBV5-1 and TRBJ2-2. CDR1 and CDR2 (germline): SGHRS, YFSETQ. The CDR3 consists of 15 residues. This chain's CDR3 is CASSLRLADTGELFF.

The V and J genes are TRBV11-1 and TRBJ2-5; without DNA, the TCRdb call of TRBD2 cannot be checked. This CDR3 is built from 19 residues. Germline V gives CDR1 SGHAT, CDR2 FQDESV (reference sequence). The CDR3 reads CASSLGSGGAFGSTETQYF.

J is TRBJ2-6 and V is TRBV10-3; TCRdb picks TRBD1, but there is no DNA to check that call. The germline gives CDR1 ENHRY, CDR2 SYGVKD. CDR3 length equals 16 residues. The CDR3 here is CAISRDIPSGANVLTF.

This chain joins TRBV2 and TRBJ1-2. CDR1 and CDR2 (germline): SNHLY, FYNNEI. This CDR3 has 14 residues. CDR3 sequence: CASSERGYNYGYTF.

The J gene is TRBJ1-5, the V gene TRBV12-3 or TRBV12-4; TCRdb's D call, TRBD1, is unchecked because there is no DNA. This CDR3 comprises 13 residues. The CDR3 reads CASGGQRNQPQHF.

J is TRBJ2-3 and V is TRBV29-1; the TRBD2 assignment by TCRdb is unverifiable without DNA. CDR3 size: 17 residues. The germline V gene has CDR1 SQVTM and CDR2 ANQGSEA. CDR3 residues: CSVEVPGLRPSTDTQYF.

The gene calls are TRBV10-2 and TRBJ2-2; the D gene TCRdb calls, TRBD1, cannot be checked with no DNA. This CDR3 has 16 amino acids. CDR1 and CDR2 (germline): WSHSY, SAAADI. The CDR3 reads CASSERGQGPAGELFF.

V gene TRBV3-1 combines with J gene TRBJ2-3. Germline values: CDR1 LGHDT, CDR2 YNNKEL (reference sequence). The CDR3 consists of 13 residues. The CDR3 is CASSQYSTDTQYF.

CDR3 sequence: CASSGRGGYDEQFF. The chain couples TRBV5-1 to TRBJ2-1; the TRBD1 assignment by TCRdb is unverifiable without DNA. Germline-derived CDR1 and CDR2 are SGHRS and YFSETQ. This CDR3 spans 14 amino acids.

The chain joins TRBV20-1 to TRBJ2-7; TCRdb designates TRBD1, a call that cannot be tested without DNA. Per germline, CDR1 DFQATT and CDR2 SNEGSKA (reference sequence). The CDR3 is 11 amino acids. This CDR3 reads CSARAGDEQYF.

The rearrangement uses TRBV11-2 and TRBJ1-2; TCRdb's D call of TRBD1 is untestable without DNA. The CDR3 totals 14 residues. CDR1 is SGHAT and CDR2 is FQNNGV in the germline V gene. CDR3 sequence reads: CASRSDRANYGYTF. The complete variable domain, with remaining parts taken from reference TRBV11-2 and TRBJ1-2, reads EAGVAQSPRYKIIEKRQSVAFWCNPISGHATLYWYQQILGQGPKLLIQFQNNGVVDDSQLPKDRFSAERLKGVDSTLKIQPAKLEDSAVYLCASRSDRANYGYTFGSGTRLTVV.

This chain uses TRBV5-1 with TRBJ1-5. Germline CDR1 reads SGHRS; CDR2 reads YFSETQ. The CDR3 contains 14 residues. This CDR3 is CASSPEPQSQPQHF.

V and J are TRBV12-3 or TRBV12-4 and TRBJ2-5. This CDR3 has 14 residues. The CDR3 is CASRLSGNQETQYF.